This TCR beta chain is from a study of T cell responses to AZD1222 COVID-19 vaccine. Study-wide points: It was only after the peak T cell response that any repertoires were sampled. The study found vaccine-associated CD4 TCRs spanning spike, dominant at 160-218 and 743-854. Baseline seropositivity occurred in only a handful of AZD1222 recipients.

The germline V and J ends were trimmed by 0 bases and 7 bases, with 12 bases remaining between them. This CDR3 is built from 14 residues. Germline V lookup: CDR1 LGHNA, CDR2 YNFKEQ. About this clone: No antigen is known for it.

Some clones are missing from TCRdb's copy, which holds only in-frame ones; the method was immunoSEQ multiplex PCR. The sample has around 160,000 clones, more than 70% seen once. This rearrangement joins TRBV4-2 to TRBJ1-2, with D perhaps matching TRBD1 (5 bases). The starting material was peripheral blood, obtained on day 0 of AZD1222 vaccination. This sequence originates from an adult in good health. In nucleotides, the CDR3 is TGTGCCAGCAGCCAAGATCAATGGGGGGGTGGCTACACCTTC. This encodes CASSQDQWGGGYTF.